This record looks at one T cell receptor (beta chain) sequence and its context. What it binds is unknown. V shed 0 bases and J 6 bases; nucleotides not matched to a gene: 9. The CDR3 sequence is 17 residues long. CDR1 is SGHKS, CDR2 YYEKEE, per germline (reference sequence). This entry belongs to a study of siplizumab effects on memory and regulatory T cells. Study-wide results and caveats: Memory cells seemed less diverse than naive T cells, which also seemed major contributors to the alloresponse. Researchers could not give a naive or memory phenotype to roughly 75-95% of proliferating CD4+ or CD8+ clones.

Generated by immunoSEQ multiplex PCR, the TCRdb table keeps only in-frame clones and is missing some. This table has about 100,000 clones, about 90% appearing once. The J gene is TRBJ2-3, the V gene TRBV5-5, with TRBD2 identical over 11 bases. The material sequenced was Tregs sorted from blood. This TCR came from a human donor in good health. The CDR3 loop is CASSLAATSGTYDTQYF. Here the CDR3 DNA reads TGTGCCAGCAGCTTGGCCGCGACTAGCGGGACTTATGATACGCAGTATTTT.